The clone carrying this T cell receptor beta chain was found a few times. What it binds is not known. The TCR beta CDR3 regions underwent amplification from RNA transcripts. The workflow started with a first-round RT-PCR run with HTBI primers and then moved on to a second-round multiplex PCR. One entry per CDR3 protein, called by TCRdb with MiXCR from the multiplex PCR reads. The table has about 620,000 distinct CDR3 sequences, about a fifth seen once. Recruitment covered hyperthyroidism patients aged 18 to 65 whose new diagnosis was of under 2 months' duration. This entry is derived from a study of Graves' ophthalmopathy and Graves' hyperthyroidism. Overall study findings and caveats: Using 13 signatures, a model distinguished ophthalmopathy from stable hyperthyroidism, reaching about 85% sensitivity and approximately 80% specificity.

The sequenced material came from peripheral blood. This clonotype was obtained from a woman aged 18-30 years with stable Graves' hyperthyroidism. Some clones in this sample may be carry-over from other donors' samples.

The CDR3 here is CATGQGATADTQYF. As DNA, the CDR3 is TGTGCCACCGGACAGGGGGCGACGGCAGATACGCAGTATTTT. V gene TRBV10-3 combines with J gene TRBJ2-3; 11 bases map to TRBD1. This CDR3 comprises 14 residues. V lost 10 bases and J lost 4; bases outside the gene matches: 7. The germline gives CDR1 ENHRY, CDR2 SYGVKD.